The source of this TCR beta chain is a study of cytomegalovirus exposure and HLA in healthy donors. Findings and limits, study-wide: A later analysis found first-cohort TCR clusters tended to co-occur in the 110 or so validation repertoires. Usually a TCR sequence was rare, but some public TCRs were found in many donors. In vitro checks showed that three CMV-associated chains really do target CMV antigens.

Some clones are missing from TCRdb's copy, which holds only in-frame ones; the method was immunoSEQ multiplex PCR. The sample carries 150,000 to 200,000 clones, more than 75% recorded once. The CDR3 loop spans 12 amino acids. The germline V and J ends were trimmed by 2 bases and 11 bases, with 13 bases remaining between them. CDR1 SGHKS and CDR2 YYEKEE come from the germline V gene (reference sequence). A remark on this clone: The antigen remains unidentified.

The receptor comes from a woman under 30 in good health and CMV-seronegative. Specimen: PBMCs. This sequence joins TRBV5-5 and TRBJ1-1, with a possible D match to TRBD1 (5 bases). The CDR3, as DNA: TGTGCCAGCAGCTTCGAGACAGTGGATGCTTTCTTT. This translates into CASSFETVDAFF.